Listed below are T cell receptor beta chains from one sample, sequenced in a study of cytomegalovirus exposure and HLA in healthy donors. Libraries were prepared by immunoSEQ multiplex PCR; TCRdb keeps only in-frame clonotypes and omits some of them. Among 200,000 or so clones, around four fifths were seen once, and the ten largest hold approximately 0.8%. What was sequenced was PBMCs. The receptors here all came from a woman aged 18-35 years in good health and CMV-seronegative. The CDR3 runs from the conserved cysteine through the conserved F or W. The order of the fields is D gene, clone size, V gene, J gene, CDR3 protein, CDR3 DNA. D genes are given only for firm matches. Where a row states a size, it is once, few, many or the class of an expanded clone; other rows omit it.

d_gene: NA; abundance: NA; v_gene: TRBV28; j_gene: TRBJ2-7; CDR3aa: CASSLGTYEQYF; CDR3nt: TGTGCCAGCAGTCTAGGAACCTACGAGCAGTACTTC
d_gene: NA; abundance: NA; v_gene: TRBV12-5; j_gene: TRBJ2-3; CDR3aa: CASGLVQRKRTDTQYF; CDR3nt: TGTGCTAGTGGTTTGGTACAGCGGAAACGAACAGATACGCAGTATTTT
d_gene: TRBD2; abundance: NA; v_gene: TRBV28; j_gene: TRBJ2-7; CDR3aa: CASRAGVWEQYF; CDR3nt: TGTGCCAGCCGAGCGGGAGTCTGGGAGCAGTACTTC
d_gene: TRBD1; abundance: few; v_gene: TRBV5-1; j_gene: TRBJ1-4; CDR3aa: CASSAGQGALEKLFF; CDR3nt: TGCGCCAGCAGCGCCGGACAGGGGGCGTTGGAAAAACTGTTTTTT
d_gene: TRBD1; abundance: NA; v_gene: TRBV18; j_gene: TRBJ1-1; CDR3aa: CASSRTGGNTEAFF; CDR3nt: TGTGCCAGCTCAAGGACAGGGGGAAACACTGAAGCTTTCTTT
d_gene: TRBD1; abundance: NA; v_gene: TRBV5-1; j_gene: TRBJ2-7; CDR3aa: CASSHQGVIIRDRGTEQYF; CDR3nt: TGCGCCAGCAGCCATCAAGGGGTAATAATTCGGGACAGGGGTACCGAGCAGTACTTC
d_gene: NA; abundance: NA; v_gene: TRBV29-1; j_gene: TRBJ1-1; CDR3aa: CSVEEGPTFF; CDR3nt: TGCAGCGTTGAGGAGGGGCCGACTTTCTTT
d_gene: NA; abundance: once; v_gene: TRBV6-1; j_gene: TRBJ2-7; CDR3aa: CASRGGAGSSYEQYF; CDR3nt: TGTGCCAGCAGGGGGGGTGCCGGGAGCTCCTACGAGCAGTACTTC
d_gene: NA; abundance: NA; v_gene: TRBV29-1; j_gene: TRBJ1-1; CDR3aa: CSVEGAGTNTEAFF; CDR3nt: TGCAGCGTTGAAGGGGCAGGGACAAACACTGAAGCTTTCTTT
d_gene: TRBD1; abundance: NA; v_gene: TRBV5-4; j_gene: TRBJ1-4; CDR3aa: CASGDRHTSTNEKLFF; CDR3nt: TGTGCCAGCGGGGACAGGCACACCTCCACTAATGAAAAACTGTTTTTT
d_gene: NA; abundance: once; v_gene: TRBV18; j_gene: TRBJ2-7; CDR3aa: CASSPPAGSSEQYF; CDR3nt: TGTGCCAGCTCACCACCGGCAGGGTCTAGCGAGCAGTACTTC
d_gene: TRBD1; abundance: NA; v_gene: TRBV4-2; j_gene: TRBJ2-3; CDR3aa: CASSRNPGTGGTDTQYF; CDR3nt: TGTGCCAGCAGCCGAAACCCCGGGACAGGGGGGACAGATACGCAGTATTTT
d_gene: NA; abundance: NA; v_gene: TRBV2; j_gene: TRBJ1-5; CDR3aa: CASRIDGGPQHF; CDR3nt: TGTGCCAGCAGGATTGACGGCGGGCCCCAGCATTTT
d_gene: NA; abundance: NA; v_gene: TRBV4-2; j_gene: TRBJ1-1; CDR3aa: CASSGAGLNTEAFF; CDR3nt: TGTGCCAGCAGCGGAGCCGGGTTGAACACTGAAGCTTTCTTT
d_gene: NA; abundance: NA; v_gene: TRBV2; j_gene: TRBJ1-2; CDR3aa: CASSETENYGYTF; CDR3nt: TGTGCCAGCAGTGAAACAGAGAACTATGGCTACACCTTC
d_gene: TRBD1; abundance: NA; v_gene: TRBV6-6; j_gene: TRBJ1-5; CDR3aa: CASSYSPGTGNQPQHF; CDR3nt: TGTGCCAGCAGTTACTCCCCCGGGACAGGCAATCAGCCCCAGCATTTT
d_gene: TRBD2; abundance: few; v_gene: TRBV2; j_gene: TRBJ2-3; CDR3aa: CASRAILAGTDTQYF; CDR3nt: TGTGCCAGCAGGGCAATACTAGCGGGAACAGATACGCAGTATTTT
d_gene: NA; abundance: NA; v_gene: TRBV6-5; j_gene: TRBJ2-7; CDR3aa: CASALGTSLPLEQYF; CDR3nt: TGTGCCAGCGCACTCGGGACTTCTCTACCCCTCGAGCAGTACTTC
d_gene: TRBD1; abundance: NA; v_gene: TRBV10-3; j_gene: TRBJ2-3; CDR3aa: CAISLGPGQISTDTQYF; CDR3nt: TGTGCCATCAGTCTCGGTCCGGGACAGATTAGCACAGATACGCAGTATTTT
d_gene: TRBD1; abundance: NA; v_gene: TRBV11-3; j_gene: TRBJ2-7; CDR3aa: CASSPGQGRSYEQYF; CDR3nt: TGTGCCAGCAGCCCAGGACAGGGAAGATCCTACGAGCAGTACTTC
d_gene: TRBD2; abundance: NA; v_gene: TRBV29-1; j_gene: TRBJ2-3; CDR3aa: CSVEPTSGFTDTQYF; CDR3nt: TGCAGCGTTGAGCCGACTAGCGGGTTCACAGATACGCAGTATTTT
d_gene: TRBD2; abundance: once; v_gene: TRBV2; j_gene: TRBJ2-4; CDR3aa: CASRGGTSAKNIQYF; CDR3nt: TGTGCCAGCAGAGGTGGGACTAGCGCCAAAAACATTCAGTACTTC
d_gene: TRBD2; abundance: NA; v_gene: TRBV9; j_gene: TRBJ2-3; CDR3aa: CASSVASGKGDTQYF; CDR3nt: TGTGCCAGCAGCGTAGCTAGCGGGAAGGGAGATACGCAGTATTTT
d_gene: TRBD2; abundance: NA; v_gene: TRBV11-2; j_gene: TRBJ2-2; CDR3aa: CASSALAILPGELFF; CDR3nt: TGTGCCAGCAGCGCACTAGCGATTCTGCCCGGGGAGCTGTTTTTT
d_gene: NA; abundance: few; v_gene: TRBV29-1; j_gene: TRBJ1-1; CDR3aa: CSVEEWEGTEAFF; CDR3nt: TGCAGCGTTGAAGAATGGGAGGGCACTGAAGCTTTCTTT
d_gene: NA; abundance: NA; v_gene: TRBV7-3; j_gene: TRBJ2-2; CDR3aa: CASSLRDLAPGELFF; CDR3nt: TGTGCCAGCAGCTTAAGGGACTTGGCCCCCGGGGAGCTGTTTTTT
d_gene: NA; abundance: NA; v_gene: TRBV7-8; j_gene: TRBJ2-3; CDR3aa: CASIASAGIGTDTQYF; CDR3nt: TGTGCCAGCATAGCGAGTGCGGGGATCGGCACAGATACGCAGTATTTT
d_gene: TRBD1; abundance: once; v_gene: TRBV30; j_gene: TRBJ2-5; CDR3aa: CAWSGQGGETQYF; CDR3nt: TGTGCCTGGAGCGGACAGGGCGGCGAGACCCAGTACTTC
d_gene: NA; abundance: few; v_gene: TRBV6-5; j_gene: TRBJ2-7; CDR3aa: CASSDMAQAYEQYF; CDR3nt: TGTGCCAGCAGTGATATGGCGCAGGCCTACGAGCAGTACTTC
d_gene: NA; abundance: NA; v_gene: TRBV28; j_gene: TRBJ2-1; CDR3aa: CASSFDRPVDEQFF; CDR3nt: TGTGCCAGCAGTTTCGACAGGCCGGTGGATGAGCAGTTCTTC
d_gene: TRBD1; abundance: NA; v_gene: TRBV7-8; j_gene: TRBJ2-2; CDR3aa: CASSTGQGEGWLFF; CDR3nt: TGTGCCAGCAGCACCGGACAGGGAGAGGGCTGGCTGTTTTTT
d_gene: TRBD2; abundance: few; v_gene: TRBV7-7; j_gene: TRBJ2-5; CDR3aa: CASSLAGEGETQYF; CDR3nt: TGTGCCAGCAGCCTCGCGGGGGAAGGGGAGACCCAGTACTTC
d_gene: NA; abundance: NA; v_gene: TRBV9; j_gene: TRBJ2-2; CDR3aa: CASSVGASLNTGELFF; CDR3nt: TGTGCCAGCAGCGTAGGGGCTAGCCTGAACACCGGGGAGCTGTTTTTT
d_gene: TRBD1; abundance: NA; v_gene: TRBV27; j_gene: TRBJ2-2; CDR3aa: CASSLRGRDTGELFF; CDR3nt: TGTGCCAGCAGTTTAAGGGGGCGGGACACCGGGGAGCTGTTTTTT
d_gene: NA; abundance: NA; v_gene: TRBV4-1; j_gene: TRBJ2-7; CDR3aa: CASSQEQRPIYEQYF; CDR3nt: TGCGCCAGCAGCCAAGAACAGCGGCCGATCTACGAGCAGTACTTC
d_gene: NA; abundance: NA; v_gene: TRBV5-1; j_gene: TRBJ2-2; CDR3aa: CASSLRTEPPGELFF; CDR3nt: TGCGCCAGCAGCTTGCGCACAGAACCTCCCGGGGAGCTGTTTTTT
d_gene: NA; abundance: NA; v_gene: TRBV11-2; j_gene: TRBJ1-1; CDR3aa: CASSLSYRDTEAFF; CDR3nt: TGTGCCAGCAGCCTGTCTTATCGGGACACTGAAGCTTTCTTT